This T cell receptor (beta chain) was observed in a study of control samples from healthy donors and cancer patients. This clone was detected only once. The CDR3 has 17 residues. Measured with immunoSEQ multiplex PCR; TCRdb has only the in-frame clones, and not every one. The sample lists some 120,000 clones, almost 95% occurring once. The origin of this receptor is a man older than 75 with head and neck cancer. What was sequenced was PBMCs. The genes are TRBV21-1 and TRBJ1-2. TRBV21-1 corresponds to a pseudogene. The DNA for the CDR3 is TGTGCCAGCAGCAAAGCAGGTACTGCGACGAGATACTATGGCTACACCTTC. Amino acid sequence: CASSKAGTATRYYGYTF.